These T cell receptor beta chains were read from a single sample in a study of blood T cell repertoires in COVID-19. Some clones are missing from TCRdb's copy, which holds only in-frame ones; the method was immunoSEQ multiplex PCR. The sample consists of some 120,000 clones, roughly 80% of them appearing once. Sample: peripheral blood. These TCRs come from a human donor in a cohort sampled during active COVID-19. CDR3s include the opening cysteine and the closing phenylalanine or tryptophan. Fields, in order: V gene, D gene, clone size, J gene, CDR3 DNA, CDR3 protein. A D gene is named only where the DNA matches it firmly. Size values are once, few and many counts, or a class for expanded clones, and some rows have none.

V: TRBV10-2; D: TRBD1; size: NA; J: TRBJ1-2; DNA: TGCGCCAGCAGAGGGACAGGGGCTAACTATGGCTACACCTTC; CDR3: CASRGTGANYGYTF
V: TRBV11-2; D: TRBD1; size: NA; J: TRBJ1-4; DNA: TGTGCCAGCAGCTCGTTGACAGGGAAGTCAACTAATGAAAAACTGTTTTTT; CDR3: CASSSLTGKSTNEKLFF
V: TRBV30; D: NA; size: NA; J: TRBJ2-5; DNA: TGTGCCAGCGGATCCGGTATGGAGACCCAGTACTTC; CDR3: CASGSGMETQYF
V: TRBV5-1; D: TRBD1; size: NA; J: TRBJ1-2; DNA: TGCGCCAGCAGCCAAGGACAACAGGGGGCGCCTGCTGGCTACACCTTC; CDR3: CASSQGQQGAPAGYTF
V: TRBV5-1; D: TRBD2; size: few; J: TRBJ2-1; DNA: TGCGCCAGCAGCAACCTAGCGGGCGGAGACAATGAGCAGTTCTTC; CDR3: CASSNLAGGDNEQFF
V: TRBV10-3; D: TRBD2; size: NA; J: TRBJ2-4; DNA: TGTGCCATCAGTGAGTCGACGGGGGGAGACATTCAGTACTTC; CDR3: CAISESTGGDIQYF
V: TRBV27; D: TRBD1; size: NA; J: TRBJ2-3; DNA: TGTGCCAGCGCATTACAGGGGAGCGTTCCCACAGATACGCAGTATTTT; CDR3: CASALQGSVPTDTQYF
V: TRBV19; D: TRBD1; size: NA; J: TRBJ2-7; DNA: TGTGCCAGTAGTATAGAGCGGGGACAGGTAAGTAGGCAGTACTTC; CDR3: CASSIERGQVSRQYF
V: TRBV7-3; D: TRBD2; size: NA; J: TRBJ2-1; DNA: TGTGCCAGCAGCTCTAGCGGGAGTTTTGGTGAGCAGTTCTTC; CDR3: CASSSSGSFGEQFF
V: TRBV6-6; D: TRBD2; size: NA; J: TRBJ2-7; DNA: TGTGCCAGCGGCTCCGGGACTACCTACGAGCAGTACTTC; CDR3: CASGSGTTYEQYF
V: TRBV5-1; D: NA; size: NA; J: TRBJ1-1; DNA: TGCGCCAGCAGCTTGAAGGGGGTGAACACTGAAGCTTTCTTT; CDR3: CASSLKGVNTEAFF
V: TRBV4-3; D: TRBD2; size: NA; J: TRBJ2-5; DNA: TGCGCCAGCAGCCCGGGGACTAGCGAACAGACCCAGTACTTC; CDR3: CASSPGTSEQTQYF
V: TRBV7-9; D: NA; size: NA; J: TRBJ1-5; DNA: TGTGCCAGCAGCCCGTTCGGGGGCAATCAGCCCCAGCATTTT; CDR3: CASSPFGGNQPQHF
V: TRBV7-8; D: NA; size: NA; J: TRBJ2-6; DNA: TGTGCCAGCAGCTTAGGCGGTAGCGTGAGCTCTGGGGCCAACGTCCTGACTTTC; CDR3: CASSLGGSVSSGANVLTF
V: TRBV5-8; D: NA; size: many; J: TRBJ2-3; DNA: TGTGCCAGCAGGTCCTTCACAGATACGCAGTATTTT; CDR3: CASRSFTDTQYF
V: TRBV18; D: TRBD1; size: NA; J: TRBJ1-4; DNA: TGTGCCAGCTCATCGGACAGGGGCGTGTTAGAAAAACTGTTTTTT; CDR3: CASSSDRGVLEKLFF
V: TRBV28; D: NA; size: NA; J: TRBJ2-7; DNA: TGTGCCAGCAGTTTAATCCCGACAGGCGCCTACGAGCAGTACTTC; CDR3: CASSLIPTGAYEQYF
V: TRBV5-4; D: TRBD2; size: few; J: TRBJ2-2; DNA: TGTGCCAGCAGCCCCGGCCCTAGCGGGAACACCGGGGAGCTGTTTTTT; CDR3: CASSPGPSGNTGELFF
V: TRBV5-4; D: TRBD2; size: NA; J: TRBJ2-5; DNA: TGTGCCAGCAGCTTGGATGGTGGGCTAGCGGGGTGGTACCAAGAGACCCAGTACTTC; CDR3: CASSLDGGLAGWYQETQYF
V: TRBV11-2; D: NA; size: NA; J: TRBJ1-2; DNA: TGTGCCAGCAGCTTAGATAGCAACTATGGCTACACCTTC; CDR3: CASSLDSNYGYTF
V: TRBV19; D: TRBD1; size: few; J: TRBJ1-2; DNA: TGTGCCAGTGTTAAGGGGGCAGGGGGCCCCTATGGCTACACCTTC; CDR3: CASVKGAGGPYGYTF
V: TRBV18; D: TRBD2; size: NA; J: TRBJ2-1; DNA: TGTGCCAGCTCACCGGCAGGGACTAGCGATGAGCAGTTCTTC; CDR3: CASSPAGTSDEQFF
V: TRBV4-3; D: NA; size: NA; J: TRBJ2-7; DNA: TGCGCCAGCAGCCAAGGGGCCTACCACACCTACGAGCAGTACTTC; CDR3: CASSQGAYHTYEQYF
V: TRBV5-1; D: TRBD2; size: NA; J: TRBJ2-7; DNA: TGCGCCAGCAGCTCATTGACTAGCGGGGGCTCCAATGGCTACGAGCAGTACTTC; CDR3: CASSSLTSGGSNGYEQYF
V: TRBV30; D: NA; size: NA; J: TRBJ2-2; DNA: TGTGCCTGGAGTGTTCAGGGTAGTGACACCGGGGAGCTGTTTTTT; CDR3: CAWSVQGSDTGELFF
V: TRBV12-3/TRBV12-4; D: TRBD1; size: NA; J: TRBJ1-1; DNA: TGTGCCAGCAGTTCATACAGGGGTACTGAAGCTTTCTTT; CDR3: CASSSYRGTEAFF
V: TRBV7-8; D: TRBD1; size: NA; J: TRBJ1-2; DNA: TGTGCCAGCAGCTTTCCAGGGGGCCGTGGAGGCTACACCTTC; CDR3: CASSFPGGRGGYTF
V: TRBV3-1/TRBV3-2; D: NA; size: once; J: TRBJ1-1; DNA: TGTGCCAGCAGCCAAGCTAACAGGTGGGGATTGAACACTGAAGCTTTCTTT; CDR3: CASSQANRWGLNTEAFF
V: TRBV18; D: TRBD1; size: NA; J: TRBJ1-1; DNA: TGTGCCAGCTCACCACCCTCCAGGGGGCGGGACACTGAAGCTTTCTTT; CDR3: CASSPPSRGRDTEAFF
V: TRBV7-2; D: NA; size: few; J: TRBJ2-6; DNA: TGTGCCAGCAGCTTTTATGGGGCCAACGTCCTGACTTTC; CDR3: CASSFYGANVLTF
V: TRBV12-3/TRBV12-4; D: TRBD2; size: NA; J: TRBJ2-5; DNA: TGTGCCAGCAGTCTTAGCGGGGGCGAGGCCCAGTACTTC; CDR3: CASSLSGGEAQYF
V: TRBV5-4; D: NA; size: NA; J: TRBJ1-2; DNA: TGTGCCAGCACCATTCCCGGGGGAAATGGCTACACCTTC; CDR3: CASTIPGGNGYTF
V: TRBV7-2; D: NA; size: NA; J: TRBJ2-7; DNA: TGTGCCAGCAGCCCAGGGGCGTACGAGCAGTACTTC; CDR3: CASSPGAYEQYF
V: TRBV24-1; D: NA; size: NA; J: TRBJ2-2; DNA: TGTGCCACCAGTGATGTCAGACAGGTCGCCACCGGGGAGCTGTTTTTT; CDR3: CATSDVRQVATGELFF
V: TRBV20-1; D: NA; size: few; J: TRBJ2-1; DNA: TGCAGTGCTAGTGACGATGAGCAGTTCTTC; CDR3: CSASDDEQFF
V: TRBV6-6; D: NA; size: once; J: TRBJ1-6; DNA: TGTGCCAGCAGTTACTCCCAGGGAAATTCACCCCTCCACTTT; CDR3: CASSYSQGNSPLHF
V: TRBV4-1; D: TRBD1; size: few; J: TRBJ1-3; DNA: TGCGCCAGCAGCCCCTCGACAGGGATGCTCGTTGGAAACACCATATATTTT; CDR3: CASSPSTGMLVGNTIYF
V: TRBV27; D: NA; size: NA; J: TRBJ2-6; DNA: TGTGCCAGCCAGACAGCTGGGGCCAACGTCCTGACTTTC; CDR3: CASQTAGANVLTF
V: TRBV24-1; D: NA; size: NA; J: TRBJ1-5; DNA: TGTGCCACCAGTGATTTGGCGGAACAGCCCCAGCATTTT; CDR3: CATSDLAEQPQHF
V: TRBV7-2; D: NA; size: NA; J: TRBJ1-6; DNA: TGTGCCAGCAGCCCCGGACAGAGCGGCTCACCCCTCCACTTT; CDR3: CASSPGQSGSPLHF
V: TRBV7-9; D: NA; size: NA; J: TRBJ2-5; DNA: TGTGCCAGCAGCTTGGGGATAACTAGGGAGACCCAGTACTTC; CDR3: CASSLGITRETQYF
V: TRBV6-2/TRBV6-3; D: NA; size: NA; J: TRBJ2-7; DNA: TGTGCCAGCAGTCGGTCCGGGGAACCGGGCGAGCAGTACTTC; CDR3: CASSRSGEPGEQYF
V: TRBV6-5; D: NA; size: few; J: TRBJ2-5; DNA: TGTGCCAGCAGCCGGCAGACGGGGGAAGAGACCCAGTACTTC; CDR3: CASSRQTGEETQYF
V: TRBV7-9; D: NA; size: NA; J: TRBJ2-7; DNA: TGTGCCAGCAGCCATAAGGGCAGCGGTAAATACTCCTACGAGCAGTACTTC; CDR3: CASSHKGSGKYSYEQYF